This T cell receptor (beta chain) was sequenced for a study of cytomegalovirus exposure and HLA in healthy donors. Study-wide background: As released early, the data held about 85 million unique TCRs from HLA-typed donors.

The trim removed 1 base at V and 2 bases at J, leaving 3 bases unmatched. This CDR3 contains 16 residues. Germline CDR1 and CDR2: SGHRS and YFSETQ. Likely unrecorded immune exposures existed in these nominally healthy donors. PCR employed 60 Vbeta and 13 Jbeta primers. Only in-frame clones appear in the TCRdb table, and some are missing; sequencing was by immunoSEQ multiplex PCR. This sample's clone table lists fewer than 45,000 clones. Note on this clone: Its antigen remains unknown.

General observations from the study: Listed as cytomegalovirus-associated were around 160 TCR beta chains. TCR beta V segments were, for the most part, productive about 87% or about 30% of the time in an earlier analysis.

The specimen was PBMCs. V usage is TRBV5-1 and J usage is TRBJ1-5; 10 bases fit TRBD1. The sequence derives from a man aged 35 to 55 in good health and CMV-seropositive. CDR3 region: CASSLSGTGGNQPQHF. CDR3 DNA: TGCGCCAGCAGCTTGTCGGGGACAGGGGGCAATCAGCCCCAGCATTTT.